This T cell receptor beta chain stems from a study of Ad26.COV2.S vaccination and SARS-CoV-2 variants. In the study overall: Vaccine-arm donor from the placebo-controlled COV1001 Ad26.COV2.S trial.

The CDR3 consists of 16 residues. Germline CDR1 reads LGHDT; CDR2 reads YNNKEL (reference sequence). The V and J ends lost 1 base and 1 base, in that order; junction bases with no gene match: 3. Treatment noted: around 19 received Ad26.COV2.S at low or high dose, single or two shots; roughly five received placebo; per-sample allocation not given. The investigators took samples on day 63 after the first vaccine or placebo injection. Wuhan-strain spike was delivered by a replication-incompetent Ad26 vector. Sequenced by immunoSEQ multiplex PCR; TCRdb stores in-frame clones only, minus some. The sample consists of roughly 510,000 clones, approximately 88% of them appearing once. Notes on this clone: Other DNA sequences from this sample encode an identical CDR3 as well.

The rearrangement links TRBV3-1 (or the pseudogene TRBV3-2) to TRBJ2-3; 9 bases map to TRBD2. Sequencing was performed on peripheral blood, taken in a trial of Ad26.COV2.S vaccine versus placebo. The TCR sequence derives from a person aged 18-65 years who received the Ad26.COV2.S COVID-19 vaccine or a placebo. The CDR3 DNA reads TGTGCCAGCAGCCAAGGTCCTAGCGGGGGCACAGATACGCAGTATTTT. Residues: CASSQGPSGGTDTQYF.